What follows describes a single TCR beta chain. Its recognized antigen is unknown. Each CD8+ T cell subset was flow-sorted in triplicate, and around 300,000 cells per subset were placed directly into RLT lysis buffer. Standard density gradient centrifugation was used to isolate peripheral blood mononuclear cells from buffy coats. Total RNA was extracted from sorted cells with an RNeasy Mini Kit. The data were taken from a study of CXCR3-negative and CXCR3-positive naive CD8 T cells (dated by TCRdb to the late 2010s). Background on the whole study: In total, some 140 million TRB reads were obtained, which works out to roughly 1.5 +/- 0.3 million reads per library. Diversity and physicochemical repertoire analyses were performed on about a dozen donors pooled from two independent experiments. For the TRBV-TRBJ cluster analysis, the naive subsets came from 5 donors, while the memory cells came from 3 donors. The study at large found these results: Surface CD5, linked to self-reactivity in mice, was comparable between naive subsets; TCR interaction strength was therefore also inferred from TRB CDR3 physicochemical properties. CXCR3 expression partially decreased after cryopreservation, so most assays used freshly isolated PBMCs. Comparably high repertoire diversity was found in both naive subsets, whereas much lower repertoire diversity was found in memory CD8+ T cells. TRBV-TRBJ usage was similar between naive CXCR3-negative and CXCR3-positive cells from the same donor, while memory cells showed distinct patterns.

Taken from cysteine to phenylalanine, the CDR3 has 16 residues. This entry has no DNA. The germline V gene provides CDR1 LGHNA and CDR2 YSLEER. The data were produced on a NextSeq 550. The Human TCR Profiling Kit (MiLaboratory) was used to make UMI-labeled 5' RACE TRB cDNA libraries. cDNA synthesis used the entire amount of extracted RNA, and PCR amplification then used the entire amount of cDNA produced. Libraries were prepared in parallel with an identical number of PCR cycles. The original pipeline was this. With a minimum of two reads required per UMI, MIGEC and MiXCR pulled out about 52,000 +/- 9,100 unique UMI-labeled TRB cDNA molecules from each library. On average, each library contained roughly 40,000 +/- 10,000 functional in-frame TRB CDR3 nucleotide clonotypes without stop codons. After downsampling to 5000 UMI-labeled TRB molecules per sample, diversity metrics such as normalized Shannon-Wiener and Chao1 were calculated in VDJtools. For the central five CDR3 residues, VDJtools calculated physicochemical properties weighted by clonotype size, namely interaction energy, strength, volume and Kidera factor 4. Following reprocessing of the reads by TCRdb, the data hold one row per CDR3 protein sequence and no DNA is available. The authors' filters were not applied to this entry. The table for this sample lists approximately 45,000 distinct CDR3 sequences. Of the sample, roughly 15% is held by the ten largest clones.

The TCR comes from a human donor in good health. Some clones in this sample may be carry-over from other donors' samples. The V and J segments used are TRBV4-3 and TRBJ2-1; TCRdb's D gene call, TRBD1, goes unchecked for lack of DNA. Sequenced input: memory CD8+ T cells from blood. Taken with the paper, the label for cell subset or site translates to: conventional CD8+ memory T cells (TMEM), sorted as controls. CDR3 sequence: CASSQDWGRALNEQFF.